These 2 T cell receptor beta chains were all obtained from the same sample, sequenced in a study of human T cells and chemical hapten exposure (dated by TCRdb to about 2021). In the paper's terms, the time point label means: patch test 1, 2 weeks after DPC sensitization. This specimen's treatment or condition label, per the study, means: therapeutic diphenylcyclopropenone sensitization with weekly scalp DPC. The library was obtained by RACE. Sequencing took place on a NextSeq 500. The public reads were quality trimmed at Q25 with fastp and then assembled into clones with MiXCR by TCRdb, keeping productive beta chains. Every CDR3 protein is listed once, alongside the most common genes and DNA of its rows. The sample table records about 56,000 distinct CDR3 sequences; about 9% of these occur just once. 13% of the sample is taken by the ten largest. Here the sequenced sample was whole blood, taken in connection with sensitization to the hapten diphenylcyclopropenone (DPC). The receptors originated from a woman aged 40 to 55 with alopecia areata. Some clones in this sample may be carry-over from other donors' samples.

This clonotype was recorded many times. V is TRBV20-1 and J is TRBJ1-5; D not certain. Trimming removed 3 bases from V and 1 base from J, with 10 bases in between. CDR1 DFQATT and CDR2 SNEGSKA come from the germline V gene (reference sequence). The CDR3 is made up of 14 amino acids. In nucleotides, the CDR3 is TGCAGTGCTAGGCGGGCAAACAGCAATCAGCCCCAGCATTTT. Its translation is CSARRANSNQPQHF.

Only a few counts were recorded for this clonotype. The J gene is TRBJ1-2, the V gene TRBV4-1, with 10 bases lining up with TRBD1. The V and J ends lost 6 bases and 2 bases, in that order; junction bases with no gene match: 15. There are 18 residues in the CDR3. The germline gives CDR1 MGHRA, CDR2 YSYEKL. The CDR3 sequence is CASSRDRGQRGGNYGYTF. CDR3 bases: TGCGCCAGCAGTCGGGACAGGGGACAGAGAGGGGGAAACTATGGCTACACCTTC.